A single sample gave rise to the 20 T cell receptor beta chains below, sequenced in a study of cytomegalovirus exposure and HLA in healthy donors. PCR amplification relied on 60 Vbeta primers (plus 13 Jbeta primers). Sequencing used immunoSEQ multiplex PCR; TCRdb keeps in-frame clones, though not all of them. The sample carries approximately 140,000 clones, roughly 80% recorded once. The specimen was PBMCs. The source is a man aged 40-55 years in good health and CMV-seropositive.

The V and J genes are TRBV28 and TRBJ2-1; 7 bases are shared with TRBD2. CDR1 MDHEN and CDR2 SYDVKM come from the germline V gene. V lost 6 bases and J lost 4; bases outside the gene matches: 6. The CDR3 is 14 residues long. CDR3 coding DNA: TGTGCCAGCAGAAGCGGGATCCGATACAATGAGCAGTTCTTC. Translating gives CASRSGIRYNEQFF.

This chain uses TRBV7-9 with TRBJ2-7; the D gene is possibly TRBD2 (5 bases). Trimming cost V 1 base and J 1 base, with 17 bases left between them. The CDR3 loop spans 17 amino acids. The germline V gene has CDR1 SEHNR and CDR2 FQNEAQ (reference sequence). This CDR3 reads CASSLDVASGASYEQYF. The CDR3 DNA reads TGTGCCAGCAGCTTAGATGTCGCAAGCGGAGCATCCTACGAGCAGTACTTC.

A few counts support this clone. Different DNA sequences within this sample yield the same CDR3. This sequence joins TRBV7-9 and TRBJ1-5; 7 bases are shared with TRBD1. J gave up 4 bases and V 5 bases, and 2 bases lay outside the gene matches. This CDR3 spans 13 amino acids. Germline CDR1 is SEHNR and CDR2 is FQNEAQ (reference sequence). The CDR3 sequence: CASSQTGNQPQHF. CDR3 DNA sequence: TGTGCCAGCAGCCAGACAGGGAATCAGCCCCAGCATTTT.

The chain is built from TRBV19 and TRBJ2-5; 7 bases fit TRBD1. The CDR3 spans 16 residues. J was trimmed by 4 bases and V by 10 bases; bases with no gene match: 18. Germline V gene data show CDR1 as LNHDA and CDR2 as SQIVND (reference sequence). This chain's CDR3 is CATSPSERGPLETQYF. DNA of the CDR3: TGTGCCACCTCCCCTTCGGAAAGGGGGCCTTTAGAGACCCAGTACTTC.

The rearrangement uses TRBV9 and TRBJ2-5; D unresolved. The length of the CDR3 is 14 residues. Trimming shortened V by 0 bases and J by 5 bases, and 11 bases separated the two germline ends. CDR1 and CDR2 (germline): SGDLS, YYNGEE. CDR3 loop: CASSVGLAGETQYF. The CDR3 DNA is TGTGCCAGCAGCGTAGGTCTCGCCGGGGAGACCCAGTACTTC.

This chain joins TRBV6-1 and TRBJ1-5; D is uncertain. This CDR3 is 13 amino acids long. CDR1 is MNHNS, CDR2 SASEGT, per germline. V lost 5 bases, J lost 4 bases, and 9 bases lay in between. The CDR3: CASSRGPNQPQHF. CDR3 DNA: TGTGCCAGCAGTCGAGGTCCTAATCAGCCCCAGCATTTT.

The chain couples TRBV7-8 to TRBJ2-7, with D perhaps TRBD2 (5 bases). V lost 7 bases and J 0 bases, leaving 10 bases between the germline ends. The CDR3 totals 13 residues. Germline CDR1 is SGHVS and CDR2 is FQNEAQ. DNA for the CDR3: TGTGCCAGCACCCTCAGCGGCTCCTACGAGCAGTACTTC. Protein sequence: CASTLSGSYEQYF.

This clone was observed a few times. The rearrangement uses TRBV27 and TRBJ2-2, with 8 nucleotides matching TRBD1. This CDR3 has 14 residues. The V gene's germline CDR1 is MNHEY and CDR2 SMNVEV (reference sequence). V lost 7 bases and J lost 6; bases outside the gene matches: 7. The CDR3: CASKGRGQAGELFF. CDR3 in DNA: TGTGCCAGCAAGGGCAGGGGGCAGGCCGGGGAGCTGTTTTTT.

This rearrangement joins TRBV7-3 to TRBJ2-6; 11 positions agree with TRBD2. The junction had 2 bases not matched to a gene; V was cut back by 4 bases and J by 0 bases. Germline V gene data show CDR1 as SGHTA and CDR2 as FQGTGA. The CDR3 length is 17 residues. For the CDR3, the DNA is TGTGCCAGCAGCTGGGGACTAGCGGACTCTGGGGCCAACGTCCTGACTTTC. Amino acid sequence: CASSWGLADSGANVLTF.

The count of this clone is one. J is TRBJ2-1 and V is TRBV5-1; 9 bases line up with TRBD1. CDR3 length equals 17 residues. The trim removed 3 bases at V and 4 bases at J, leaving 11 bases unmatched. Germline V gene data show CDR1 as SGHRS and CDR2 as YFSETQ. This CDR3 is CASSYTPVGTGYNEQFF. CDR3 bases: TGCGCCAGCAGCTACACGCCGGTGGGGACAGGGTACAATGAGCAGTTCTTC.

V and J are TRBV4-3 and TRBJ2-5, with a possible D match to TRBD1 (5 bases). The germline V gene has CDR1 LGHNA and CDR2 YSLEER. This CDR3 is 15 amino acids long. Trimming removed 0 bases at V and 4 bases at J, with 12 bases between. CDR3 nucleotides: TGCGCCAGCAGCCAAGACAGGGATAAAACAGAGACCCAGTACTTC. As protein: CASSQDRDKTETQYF.

The CDR3 DNA is TGTGCCAGCAGCGTGCAGGGCTACGAGCAGTACTTC. It codes for CASSVQGYEQYF. This sequence joins TRBV7-9 and TRBJ2-7; D might be TRBD1 (5 bases). CDR1 SEHNR and CDR2 FQNEAQ come from the germline V gene (reference sequence). The CDR3 sequence is 12 residues long. V was clipped by 5 bases and J by 3 bases, with 8 bases between them.

This chain uses TRBV27 with TRBJ2-5; possible D gene TRBD2, 6 bases. The V gene's germline CDR1 is MNHEY and CDR2 SMNVEV (reference sequence). This CDR3 is 14 amino acids long. V lost 10 bases and J lost 1, with 16 bases in between. CDR3 nucleotides: TGTGCCACCCGGGAGCTAGGGGTCCAAGAGACCCAGTACTTC. This codes for CATRELGVQETQYF.

This chain connects TRBV11-2 to TRBJ2-3, with D possibly matching TRBD1 (6 bases). The CDR3 runs 12 residues. Trimming took 7 bases from V and 6 from J, leaving 11 bases between them. Looked up from germline, CDR1 is SGHAT and CDR2 is FQNNGV. The CDR3 here is CASTQRGDTQYF. The CDR3 DNA reads TGTGCCAGCACCCAAAGGGGGGATACGCAGTATTTT.

The V call is TRBV5-4, the J call TRBJ1-1; 7 bases map to TRBD1. This CDR3 is 16 amino acids long. The trim removed 2 bases at V and 3 bases at J, leaving 10 bases unmatched. Germline-derived CDR1 and CDR2 are SGHNT and YYREEE (reference sequence). The DNA for the CDR3 is TGTGCCAGCAGCTTTGGAGGAGGGGGCGGCGACACTGAAGCTTTCTTT. Translated: CASSFGGGGGDTEAFF.

The chain uses TRBV2 and TRBJ2-1, with D maybe TRBD2 (5 bases). CDR1 is SNHLY, CDR2 FYNNEI, per germline. Trimming left V 7 bases short and J 4 bases short, with 14 bases between. The CDR3 is 14 amino acids. CDR3 nucleotide sequence: TGTGCCAGCATTAGGTGGACTGATTACAATGAGCAGTTCTTC. This translates into CASIRWTDYNEQFF.

The chain links TRBV28 to TRBJ2-3; a possible D gene is TRBD2 (6 bases). Trimming took 10 bases from V and 9 from J, leaving 14 bases between them. The germline V gene encodes CDR1 MDHEN and CDR2 SYDVKM. The CDR3 contains 11 residues. In nucleotides, the CDR3 is TGTGCCACGGAGGGAAGTTACACGCAGTATTTT. Translating it yields CATEGSYTQYF.

The chain combines TRBV27 with TRBJ2-7, with 13 bases matching TRBD2. V lost 7 bases, J lost 6 bases, and 12 bases stayed unmatched. The CDR3 is made up of 16 amino acids. The germline V gene has CDR1 MNHEY and CDR2 SMNVEV (reference sequence). The CDR3 DNA reads TGTGCCAGCACCCCGAACGGACTAGCGGGAGTGTTCGAGCAGTACTTC. Translated: CASTPNGLAGVFEQYF.

V is TRBV20-1 and J is TRBJ2-1; no clear D. V lost 2 bases, J lost 5 bases, and 4 bases lay in between. From germline, CDR1 is DFQATT and CDR2 SNEGSKA (reference sequence). CDR3 length: 11 amino acids. The CDR3 region has the DNA TGCAGTGCTAGATTCGACAATGAGCAGTTCTTC. Its translation: CSARFDNEQFF.

The chain uses TRBV7-8 and TRBJ2-2; TRBD2 matches 10 bases. V shed 6 bases and J 7 bases; nucleotides not matched to a gene: 8. From germline, CDR1 is SGHVS and CDR2 FQNEAQ. The CDR3 is 15 residues long. CDR3 nucleotides: TGTGCCAGCAGATCTAGCGGGGGCTCAATCGGGGAGCTGTTTTTT. It yields the protein CASRSSGGSIGELFF.